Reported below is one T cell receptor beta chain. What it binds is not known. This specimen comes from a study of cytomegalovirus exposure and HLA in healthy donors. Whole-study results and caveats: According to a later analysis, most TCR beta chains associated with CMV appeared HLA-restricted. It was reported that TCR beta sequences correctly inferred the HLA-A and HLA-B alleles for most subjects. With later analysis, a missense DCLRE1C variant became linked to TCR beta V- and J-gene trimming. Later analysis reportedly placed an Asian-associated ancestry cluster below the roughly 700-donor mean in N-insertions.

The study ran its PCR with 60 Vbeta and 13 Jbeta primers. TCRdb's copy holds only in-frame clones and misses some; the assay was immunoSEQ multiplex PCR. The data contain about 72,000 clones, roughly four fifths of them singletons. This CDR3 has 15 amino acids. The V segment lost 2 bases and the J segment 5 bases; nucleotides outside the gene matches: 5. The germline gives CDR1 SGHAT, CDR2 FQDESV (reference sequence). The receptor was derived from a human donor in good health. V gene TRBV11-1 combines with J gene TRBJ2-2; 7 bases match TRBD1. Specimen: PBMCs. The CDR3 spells CASSLRQGETGELFF. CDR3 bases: TGTGCCAGCAGCTTAAGGCAGGGGGAAACCGGGGAGCTGTTTTTT.